This T cell receptor beta chain comes out of a study of blood T cells in healthy people across ages (dated by TCRdb to between 2014 and 2017). About the study as a whole: In model experiments, template switching captured roughly one uniquely barcoded TCR beta cDNA molecule for every two T cells. The study measured age-related changes in TCR beta repertoire diversity using deep sequencing normalized with unique cDNA molecular identifiers. Four age groups were formed from the donors: young (average about 15 years), middle-aged (roughly 38), aged (approximately 60) and long-lived (82). To avoid experimental bias, donors of different ages were distributed randomly across sequencing lanes. The study analyzed two additional independent replicas of 1 million unique cDNA reads from the same blood draw for two donors, one aged 18 to 29 and one aged 80 or older.

Findings and caveats that apply to the study as a whole: Compared with the aged group, more naive CD4+ T cells, fewer expanded clones and increased TCR diversity were shown by the long-lived group, suggesting age selection. Observed TCR beta diversity per million T cells fell roughly linearly with age, and a significant reduction was already apparent by age roughly 40. Observed TCR beta diversity correlated strongly with the percentage of naive T cells measured by flow cytometry. Donor CMV infection status was unknown, potentially confounding age-related changes in expanded clonotypes. Because profiling used bulk unsorted PBMCs, naive and antigen-experienced compartments could not be compared conclusively. Total diversity estimates from one million sequenced T cells were considered lower bounds and underestimates.

This clonotype was counted a few times. Its antigen is currently not known. One base away there is no much larger clone; base qualities are not given. The donors were roughly 40 Caucasian individuals from Russia, aged roughly 6 to 100 years, who were systemically healthy. Around 10 milliliters of peripheral blood were collected from each donor into EDTA-treated Vacutainer tubes. PBMCs were isolated by Ficoll-Paque density-gradient centrifugation, with at least 6 million obtained per sample. Trizol reagent was used to extract total RNA from the PBMCs, yielding at least 6 micrograms per sample. For every donor, flow cytometry on a PBMC aliquot measured the percentage of naive CD45RAhigh/CD27high T cells. Library construction relied on 5' RACE. Sequencing relied on an Illumina HiSeq 2500. A second roughly 6 to 11 cycle PCR used a sample-barcoded 5' primer and a J-beta primer mix. Each TCR beta cDNA molecule received a unique molecular identifier from a template-switch 5' adaptor carrying 12 random nucleotides. Each sample yielded at least 2.5 million CDR3-containing paired-end reads. The Mint cDNA synthesis kit, primed by a TRBC-specific oligonucleotide, was used to synthesize first-strand cDNA from all RNA. All cDNA was treated with uracil-DNA glycosylase and then went through a first 18-cycle PCR with the universal primers M1SS and BC2_uni_R. The original pipeline was this. For normalization, 1 million high-quality reads, each with a distinct molecular identifier, were randomly selected from each sample. Instead of being binned into consensus sequences, reads with shared molecular identifiers were discarded. MiTCR, set to a Q25 quality threshold and the strictest error-elimination algorithm, was used for CDR3 identification, clonotype clustering and error correction. Lower-bound total TCR beta diversity was estimated with a nonparametric unseen species model using Euler transformation. TCRdb itself trimmed the public reads at Q25 with fastp, ran MiXCR and retained productive beta chains. Every entry covers one CDR3 protein and lists the most common genes and DNA from its rows. What appears here as the V and J calls and clone size reflects TCRdb's work, not the paper's. Counted in this sample were hundreds of thousands of distinct CDR3 sequences; 25% to 35% of them appeared once. The ten largest make up 15% to 20% of the sample.

For CDR1 and CDR2, the germline V gene lists SGHAT and FQNNGV. Measured from the cysteine to the phenylalanine, the CDR3 is 15 residues long. The retained sequence is limited to the CDR3, 45 bases, with the frame set at the first base. V lost 6 bases and J lost 2 bases; the stretch between them is 15 bases long. Recombination connected TRBV11-2 to TRBJ2-3, with no confidently assigned D gene. The sequence was collected from an elderly woman in good health. Sequences were obtained from blood. The bases are TGTGCCAGCAGAGATTTGGACCCTATCACAGATACGCAGTATTTT. The resulting protein is CASRDLDPITDTQYF.